The clone carrying this T cell receptor beta chain was seen a few times. The antigen is not known. Primers for the PCR totalled 60 Vbeta and 13 Jbeta. The data were produced by immunoSEQ multiplex PCR, yet TCRdb's version contains in-frame clones alone and is incomplete. This table holds some 100,000 clones, just under 70% found once. This sample stems from a study of cytomegalovirus exposure and HLA in healthy donors. The study, taken as a whole, reports: A later analysis by the authors found several of the most significant clusters apparently linked to common viral pathogens.

Trimming removed 4 bases at V and 9 bases at J, with 16 bases between. The CDR3 is 15 amino acids. Germline assignment: CDR1 MNHEY and CDR2 SVGAGI. This receptor was obtained from a woman aged 70-85 years in good health and CMV-seropositive. Sequenced: PBMCs. This rearrangement joins TRBV6-5 to TRBJ1-6, with D perhaps TRBD1 (6 bases). The CDR3 DNA follows: TGTGCCAGCAGTTTGGGGGCTGCCAGGAGTTCACCCCTCCACTTT. It is translated as CASSLGAARSSPLHF.